This T cell receptor beta chain was observed in a study of identifying expanded T cells in peripheral blood. In germline, CDR1 is MNHNS, CDR2 SASEGT. V lost 4 bases, J lost 3 bases, and 17 bases stayed unmatched. The CDR3 is made up of 19 amino acids. Some clones are missing from TCRdb's copy, which holds only in-frame ones; the method was immunoSEQ multiplex PCR. The sample contains about 100,000 clones, roughly nine tenths of which appear only once. Sequencing input: blood. The chain has TRBV6-1 and TRBJ2-1; 8 bases fit TRBD2. The sequence was obtained from a person aged 18 to 75 in good health. The CDR3 region is CASSAPPGGRSGNYNEQFF. CDR3 coding DNA: TGTGCCAGCAGTGCACCCCCGGGGGGGAGAAGCGGGAACTACAATGAGCAGTTCTTC.